A selection of T cell receptor beta chains follows, all from one sample in a study of radiotherapy plus CTLA-4 blockade in lung cancer. Sequencing used immunoSEQ multiplex PCR; TCRdb keeps in-frame clones, though not all of them. The top ten clones hold approximately 3.5% of a sample with 90,000 to 130,000 clones, 81% of them seen once. Sequencing used peripheral blood, obtained from a patient treated with radiotherapy plus ipilimumab. These TCRs come from a human donor with non-small cell lung cancer that progressed on radiotherapy plus ipilimumab. Some clones in this sample may be carry-over from other donors' samples. Both conserved end residues are trimmed from each CDR3.

J gene | V gene | CDR3 protein
TRBJ1-1 | TRBV11-3 | ASSSTGSTEAF
TRBJ1-2 | TRBV5-6 | ASSFTATGRYGYT
TRBJ2-1 | TRBV11-2 | ASNIRLAESSYNEQF
TRBJ2-7 | TRBV15 | ATSRGPGLAAYEQY
TRBJ2-2 | TRBV12-5 | ASGLRSLAHTGELF
TRBJ1-1 | TRBV27 | ASSFATTAGTEAF
TRBJ2-7 | TRBV18 | ASSPTSEATGEQY
TRBJ1-6 | TRBV19 | ASSETGGNSPLH
TRBJ2-1 | TRBV25-1 | ASSPWRGGSSYNEQF
TRBJ1-2 | TRBV29-1 | SVQRNYGYT
TRBJ1-4 | TRBV10-1 | ASSENEDEKLF
TRBJ1-4 | TRBV10-3 | AISANRATNEKLF
TRBJ2-2 | TRBV11-3 | ASELQVTGNISGELF
TRBJ1-3 | TRBV9 | ASSAGDPMALRNTIY
TRBJ1-1 | TRBV7-3 | ASSWTGGDTEAF
TRBJ2-2 | TRBV6-5 | ASRPKGGPGGELF
TRBJ1-2 | TRBV7-3 | ASSLAPGLYGYT
TRBJ2-2 | TRBV7-2 | ASSPSSGGTGELF
TRBJ2-7 | TRBV6-1 | ASRTGTGTYEQY
TRBJ1-1 | TRBV7-3 | ASSLDPQNTEAF
TRBJ2-7 | TRBV7-9 | ASSRGRLAGSYEQY
TRBJ1-1 | TRBV14 | ASSQEAGVGTGGRNTEAF
TRBJ2-7 | TRBV7-8 | ASSRKAGGYEQY
TRBJ1-1 | TRBV5-4 | ASSLEGTGNTEAF
TRBJ1-1 | TRBV9 | ASSATGHLNTEAF
TRBJ1-2 | TRBV7-3 | ASSAGRAHGYT
TRBJ1-4 | TRBV7-9 | ASGDSGENEKLF
TRBJ1-5 | TRBV10-3 | AISETTDGQGNQPQH
TRBJ2-5 | TRBV10-3 | AISDPAGVRETQY
TRBJ2-5 | TRBV7-2 | ASSPQTGMIGETQY
TRBJ1-2 | TRBV7-2 | ASSFTGTGNYGYT